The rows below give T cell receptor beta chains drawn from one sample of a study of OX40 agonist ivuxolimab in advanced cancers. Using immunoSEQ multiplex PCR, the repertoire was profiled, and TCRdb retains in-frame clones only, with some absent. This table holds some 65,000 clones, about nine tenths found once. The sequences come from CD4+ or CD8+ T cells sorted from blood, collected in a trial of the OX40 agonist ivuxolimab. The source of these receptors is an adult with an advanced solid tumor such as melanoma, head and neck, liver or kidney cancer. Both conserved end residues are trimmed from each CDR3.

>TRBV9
ASSSRGQGAPFETQY
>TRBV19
ASSLRRAEGDTQY
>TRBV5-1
ASSSGLAGRNTDTQY
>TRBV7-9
ASSLSTAGDTDTQY
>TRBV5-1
ASSLYAATTGELF
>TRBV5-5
ASREYGTGGPYEQY
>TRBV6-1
ASSPSGAQETQY
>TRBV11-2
ASSLRGNYGYT
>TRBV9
ASSVRVENEQF
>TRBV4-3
ASSQVSTGGLYGYT
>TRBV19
ASSVTSEWGTQY
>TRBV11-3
ASSLSGGLNEQF
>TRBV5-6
ASSLFAGGKGNTIY
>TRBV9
ASSGGPGSVAYEQY
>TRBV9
ASRGSPNTGELF
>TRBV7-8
ASSLVGYEQY
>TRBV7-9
ASSRGRGSNYNTEAF
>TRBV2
ASSAWETPYEQY
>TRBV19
ASRTTSGGTNTGELF
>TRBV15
ATSRSGGGLNEKLF
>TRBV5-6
ASTPPRQGPKDTQY
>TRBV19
ATRQRADTQY
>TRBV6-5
ASRAGVNEKLF
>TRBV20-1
SALGETQY
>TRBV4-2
ASSQDWGTGRGYT
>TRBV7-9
ASSFGGSGETQY
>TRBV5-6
ASSVTGARNTIY
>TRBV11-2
ASSLLRDRGPYEQY
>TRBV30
AWQRVGEAF
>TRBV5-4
ASSFMGGRTGELF
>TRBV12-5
ASGLGGARNEQF
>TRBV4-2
ASSQGRIGGSTDTQY
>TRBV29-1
SVVDPMTGLAAF
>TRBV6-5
ASSSSLPNQPQH
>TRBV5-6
ASSPVGGVSGANVLT
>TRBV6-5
ASSFEGGGYGYT
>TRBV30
AWGTGGYEQY
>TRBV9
ASSTRTGNTDTQY
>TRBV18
ASSPPETDTQY
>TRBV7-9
ASRFGTFDNEQF
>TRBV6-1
ASSEDDATQY